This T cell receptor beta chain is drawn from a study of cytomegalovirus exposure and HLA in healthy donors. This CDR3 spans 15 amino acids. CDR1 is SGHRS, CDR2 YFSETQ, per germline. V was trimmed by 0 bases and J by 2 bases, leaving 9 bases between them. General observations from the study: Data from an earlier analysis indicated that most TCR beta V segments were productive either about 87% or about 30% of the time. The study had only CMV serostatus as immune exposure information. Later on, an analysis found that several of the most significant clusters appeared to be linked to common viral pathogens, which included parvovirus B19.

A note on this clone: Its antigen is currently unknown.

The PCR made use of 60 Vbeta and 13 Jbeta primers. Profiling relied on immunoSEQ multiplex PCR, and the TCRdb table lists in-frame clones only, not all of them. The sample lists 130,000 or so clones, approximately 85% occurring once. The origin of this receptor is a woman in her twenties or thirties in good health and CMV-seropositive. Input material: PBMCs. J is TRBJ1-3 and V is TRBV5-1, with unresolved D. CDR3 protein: CASSLAWGAGNTIYF. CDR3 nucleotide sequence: TGCGCCAGCAGCTTGGCCTGGGGAGCTGGAAACACCATATATTTT.